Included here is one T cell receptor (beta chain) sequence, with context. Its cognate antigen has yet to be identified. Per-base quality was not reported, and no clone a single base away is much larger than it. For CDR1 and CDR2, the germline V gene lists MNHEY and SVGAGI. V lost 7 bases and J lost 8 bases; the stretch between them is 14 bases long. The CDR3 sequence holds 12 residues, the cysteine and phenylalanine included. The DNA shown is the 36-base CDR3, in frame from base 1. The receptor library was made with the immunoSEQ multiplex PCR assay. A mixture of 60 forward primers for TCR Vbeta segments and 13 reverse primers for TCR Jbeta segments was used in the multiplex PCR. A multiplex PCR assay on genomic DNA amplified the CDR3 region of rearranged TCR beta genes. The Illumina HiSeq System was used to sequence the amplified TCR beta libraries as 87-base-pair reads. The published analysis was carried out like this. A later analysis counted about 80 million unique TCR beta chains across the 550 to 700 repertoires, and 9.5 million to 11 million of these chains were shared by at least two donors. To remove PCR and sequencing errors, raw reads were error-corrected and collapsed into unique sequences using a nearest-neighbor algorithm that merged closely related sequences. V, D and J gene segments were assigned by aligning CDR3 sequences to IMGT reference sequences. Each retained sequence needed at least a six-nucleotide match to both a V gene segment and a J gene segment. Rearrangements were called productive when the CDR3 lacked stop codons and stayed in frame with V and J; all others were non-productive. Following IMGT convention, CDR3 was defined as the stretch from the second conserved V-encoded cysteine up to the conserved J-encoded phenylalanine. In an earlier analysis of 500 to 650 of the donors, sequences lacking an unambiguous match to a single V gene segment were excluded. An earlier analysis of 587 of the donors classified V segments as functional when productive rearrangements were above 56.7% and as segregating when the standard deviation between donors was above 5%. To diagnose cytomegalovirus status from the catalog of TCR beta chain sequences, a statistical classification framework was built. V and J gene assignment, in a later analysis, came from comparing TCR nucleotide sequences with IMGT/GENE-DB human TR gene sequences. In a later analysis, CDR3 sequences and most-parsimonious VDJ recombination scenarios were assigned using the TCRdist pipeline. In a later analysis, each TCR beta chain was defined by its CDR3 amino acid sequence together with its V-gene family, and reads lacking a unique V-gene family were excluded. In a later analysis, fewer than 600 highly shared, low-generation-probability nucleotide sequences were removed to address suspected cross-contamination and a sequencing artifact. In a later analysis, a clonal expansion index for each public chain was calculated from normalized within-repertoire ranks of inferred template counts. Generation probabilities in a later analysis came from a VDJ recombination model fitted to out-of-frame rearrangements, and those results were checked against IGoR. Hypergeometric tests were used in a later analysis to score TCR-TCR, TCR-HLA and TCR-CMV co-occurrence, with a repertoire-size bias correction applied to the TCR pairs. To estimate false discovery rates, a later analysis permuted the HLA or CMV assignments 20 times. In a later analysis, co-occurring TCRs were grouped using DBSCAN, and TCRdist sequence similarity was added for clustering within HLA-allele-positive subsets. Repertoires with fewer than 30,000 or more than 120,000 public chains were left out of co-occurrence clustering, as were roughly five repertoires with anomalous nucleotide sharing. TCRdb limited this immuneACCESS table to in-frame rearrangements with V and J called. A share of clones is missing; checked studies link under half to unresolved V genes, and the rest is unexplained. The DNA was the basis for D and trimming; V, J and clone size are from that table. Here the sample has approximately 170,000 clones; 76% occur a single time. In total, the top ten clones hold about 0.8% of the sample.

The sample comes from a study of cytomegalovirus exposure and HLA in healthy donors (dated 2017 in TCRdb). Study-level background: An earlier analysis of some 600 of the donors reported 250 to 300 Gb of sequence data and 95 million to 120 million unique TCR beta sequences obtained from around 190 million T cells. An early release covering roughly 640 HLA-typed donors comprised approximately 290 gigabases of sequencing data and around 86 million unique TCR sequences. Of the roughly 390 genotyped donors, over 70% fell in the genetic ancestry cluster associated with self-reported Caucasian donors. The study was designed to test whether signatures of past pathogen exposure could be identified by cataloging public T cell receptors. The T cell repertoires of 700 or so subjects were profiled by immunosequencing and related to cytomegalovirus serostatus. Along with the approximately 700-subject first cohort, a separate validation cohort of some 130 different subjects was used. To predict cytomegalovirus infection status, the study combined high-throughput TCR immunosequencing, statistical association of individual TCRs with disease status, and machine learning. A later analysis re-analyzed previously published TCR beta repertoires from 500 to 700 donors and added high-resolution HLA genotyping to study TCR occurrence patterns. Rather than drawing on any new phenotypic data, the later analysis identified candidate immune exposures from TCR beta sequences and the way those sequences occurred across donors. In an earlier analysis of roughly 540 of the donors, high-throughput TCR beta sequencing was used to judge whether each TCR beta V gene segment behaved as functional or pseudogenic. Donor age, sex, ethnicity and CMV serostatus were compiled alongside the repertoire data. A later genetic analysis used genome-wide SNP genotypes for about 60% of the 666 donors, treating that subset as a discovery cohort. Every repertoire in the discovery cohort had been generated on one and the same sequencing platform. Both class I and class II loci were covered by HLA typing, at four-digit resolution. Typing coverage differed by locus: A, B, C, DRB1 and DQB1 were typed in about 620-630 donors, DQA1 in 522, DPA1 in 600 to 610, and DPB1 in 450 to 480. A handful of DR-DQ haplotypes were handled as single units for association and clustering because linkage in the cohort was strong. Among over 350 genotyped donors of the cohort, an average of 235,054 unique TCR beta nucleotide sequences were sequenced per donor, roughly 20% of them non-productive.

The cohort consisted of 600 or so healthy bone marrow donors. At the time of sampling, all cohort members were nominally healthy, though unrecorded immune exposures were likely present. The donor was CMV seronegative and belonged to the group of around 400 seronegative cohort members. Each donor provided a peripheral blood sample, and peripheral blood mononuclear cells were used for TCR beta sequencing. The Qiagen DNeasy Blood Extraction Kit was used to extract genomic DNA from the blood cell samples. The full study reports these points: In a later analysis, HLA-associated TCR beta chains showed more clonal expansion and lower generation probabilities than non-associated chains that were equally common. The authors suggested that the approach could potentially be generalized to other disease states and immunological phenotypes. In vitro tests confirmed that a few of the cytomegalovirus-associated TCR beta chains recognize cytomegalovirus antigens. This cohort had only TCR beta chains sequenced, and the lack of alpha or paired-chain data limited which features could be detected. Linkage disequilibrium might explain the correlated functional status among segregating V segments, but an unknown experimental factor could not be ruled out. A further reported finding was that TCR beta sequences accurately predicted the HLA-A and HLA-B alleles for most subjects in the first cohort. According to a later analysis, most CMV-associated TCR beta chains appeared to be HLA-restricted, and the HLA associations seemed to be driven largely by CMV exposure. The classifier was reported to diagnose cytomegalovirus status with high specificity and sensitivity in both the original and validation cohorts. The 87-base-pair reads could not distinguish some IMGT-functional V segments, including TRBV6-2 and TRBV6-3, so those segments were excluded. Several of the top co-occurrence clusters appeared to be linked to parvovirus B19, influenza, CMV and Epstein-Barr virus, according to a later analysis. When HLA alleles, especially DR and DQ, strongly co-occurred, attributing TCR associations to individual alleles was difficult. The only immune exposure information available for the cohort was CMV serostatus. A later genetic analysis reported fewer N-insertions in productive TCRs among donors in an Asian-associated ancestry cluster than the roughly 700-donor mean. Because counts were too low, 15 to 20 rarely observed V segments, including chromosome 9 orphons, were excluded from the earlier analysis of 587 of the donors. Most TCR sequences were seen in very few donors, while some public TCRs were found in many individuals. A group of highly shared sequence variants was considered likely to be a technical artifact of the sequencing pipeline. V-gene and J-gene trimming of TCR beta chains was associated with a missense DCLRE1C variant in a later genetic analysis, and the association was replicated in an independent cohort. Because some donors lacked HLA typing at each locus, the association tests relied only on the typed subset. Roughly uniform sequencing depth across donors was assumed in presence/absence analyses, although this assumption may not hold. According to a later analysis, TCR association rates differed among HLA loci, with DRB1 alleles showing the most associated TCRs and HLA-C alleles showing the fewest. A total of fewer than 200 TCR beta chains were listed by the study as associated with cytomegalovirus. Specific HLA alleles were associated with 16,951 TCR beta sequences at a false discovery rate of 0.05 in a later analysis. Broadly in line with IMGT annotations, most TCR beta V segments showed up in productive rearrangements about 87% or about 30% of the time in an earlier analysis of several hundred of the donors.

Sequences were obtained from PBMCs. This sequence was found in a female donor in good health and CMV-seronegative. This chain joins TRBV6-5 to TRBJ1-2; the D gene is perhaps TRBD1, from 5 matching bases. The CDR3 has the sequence CASNRLGGGYTF. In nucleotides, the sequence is TGTGCCAGCAATCGTTTGGGGGGAGGCTACACCTTC.